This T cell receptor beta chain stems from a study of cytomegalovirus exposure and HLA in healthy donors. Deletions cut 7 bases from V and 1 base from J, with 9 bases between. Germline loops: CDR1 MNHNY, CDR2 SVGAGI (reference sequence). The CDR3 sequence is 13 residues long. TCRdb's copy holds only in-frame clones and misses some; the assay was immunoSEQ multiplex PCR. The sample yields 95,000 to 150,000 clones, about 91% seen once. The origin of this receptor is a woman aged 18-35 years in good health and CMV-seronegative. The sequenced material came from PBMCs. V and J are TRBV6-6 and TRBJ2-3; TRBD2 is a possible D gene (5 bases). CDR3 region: CASTGSGTDTQYF. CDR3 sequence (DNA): TGTGCCAGCACGGGGAGCGGCACAGATACGCAGTATTTT.